The 23 T cell receptor beta chains listed next were all sequenced from one sample in a study of lymphopenia after photon versus proton radiotherapy. Repertoires were generated with immunoSEQ multiplex PCR, while TCRdb's copy carries only in-frame clones and drops some. The sample lists tens of thousands of clones, 92% seen once, with 18% in the top ten. The material was peripheral blood, obtained from a patient treated with photon-based radiotherapy. These TCRs come from a woman aged 40 to 50 with cholangiocarcinoma.

V gene TRBV9 combines with J gene TRBJ2-7; D is perhaps TRBD1 (5 bases). The CDR3 runs to 16 residues. The V gene's germline CDR1 is SGDLS and CDR2 YYNGEE. Trimming shortened V by 0 bases and J by 0 bases, and 13 bases separated the two germline ends. The CDR3 bases are TGTGCCAGCAGCGTAGCTCAAGACAGCAGCTCCTACGAGCAGTACTTC. Protein: CASSVAQDSSSYEQYF.

The V call is TRBV4-2, the J call TRBJ2-2, with 12 positions matching TRBD2. The V and J ends lost 4 bases and 4 bases, in that order; junction bases with no gene match: 10. The germline CDR1 and CDR2 sequences are LGHNA and YNFKEQ. The CDR3 length is 18 residues. CDR3 sequence reads: CASSLPGLAGGSTGELFF. In DNA form, the CDR3 reads TGTGCCAGCAGCCTGCCTGGGCTAGCGGGAGGGAGCACCGGGGAGCTGTTTTTT.

The rearrangement joins TRBV5-1 to TRBJ2-5; perhaps D is TRBD1 or TRBD2 (5 bases each). The CDR3 runs 15 residues. CDR1 and CDR2 from the germline V gene are SGHRS and YFSETQ. The V end was cut by 0 bases, the J end by 3 bases, with 12 bases between. CDR3 protein: CASSLEGPNEETQYF. In DNA form, the CDR3 reads TGCGCCAGCAGCTTGGAGGGACCTAACGAAGAGACCCAGTACTTC.

The V and J genes are TRBV7-3 and TRBJ2-5; 7 positions match TRBD1. This CDR3 spans 17 amino acids. J was trimmed by 3 bases and V by 1 base; bases with no gene match: 11. Germline CDR1 SGHTA, CDR2 FQGTGA. Written as DNA, the CDR3 is TGTGCCAGCAGCTTAATAGGACAGGTCGCCCCAAAAGAGACCCAGTACTTC. Translating it yields CASSLIGQVAPKETQYF.

The chain has TRBV19 and TRBJ2-3; a weak D match, TRBD2 (7 bases). This CDR3 spans 14 amino acids. Germline lookup yields CDR1 LNHDA and CDR2 SQIVND (reference sequence). Trimming took off 3 bases at V and 4 bases at J, with 11 bases between the two ends. CDR3 DNA sequence: TGTGCCAGTAGTATTAGGGGGGGGGCAGATACGCAGTATTTT. Protein: CASSIRGGADTQYF.

The chain links TRBV7-6 to TRBJ1-1; D gene unclear. V lost 3 bases, J lost 4 bases, and 9 bases lay in between. The CDR3 is 13 residues long. From germline, CDR1 is SGHVS and CDR2 FNYEAQ. The CDR3 sequence is CASSFGRGTEAFF. Written as DNA, the CDR3 is TGTGCCAGCAGCTTCGGCCGGGGCACTGAAGCTTTCTTT.

V and J are TRBV28 and TRBJ1-1; D gene ambiguous. Trimming left V 2 bases short and J 5 bases short, with 9 bases between. The CDR3 is 13 amino acids. From germline, CDR1 is MDHEN and CDR2 SYDVKM. In DNA, the CDR3 is TGTGCCAGCAGTTTAGAAAGGTCGACTGAAGCTTTCTTT. Amino acids: CASSLERSTEAFF.

The chain links TRBV5-1 to TRBJ1-2; tentatively, D is TRBD1 (6 bases). V was trimmed by 4 bases and J by 3 bases, leaving 13 bases between them. The V gene's germline CDR1 is SGHRS and CDR2 YFSETQ. This CDR3 is 14 amino acids long. The CDR3 DNA reads as TGCGCCAGCAGCACCCCGACAGGAGACTATGGCTACACCTTC. This encodes CASSTPTGDYGYTF.

The chain combines TRBV7-9 with TRBJ2-7, with 7 bases aligning to TRBD2. CDR3 length equals 18 residues. Germline trimming cut 8 bases from V and 0 bases from J; bases unmatched to any gene: 19. Germline assignment: CDR1 SEHNR and CDR2 FQNEAQ (reference sequence). The CDR3 spells CASSRRERRDASSYEQYF. The CDR3 nucleotides read TGTGCCAGCTCCCGGCGGGAGAGGCGGGACGCGAGCTCCTACGAGCAGTACTTC.

The chain has TRBV7-9 and TRBJ1-2; 9 bases map to TRBD1. With V trimmed by 5 bases and J by 8 bases, 9 bases remained unmatched. Germline V gives CDR1 SEHNR, CDR2 FQNEAQ (reference sequence). The CDR3 loop spans 14 amino acids. The CDR3 reads CASSPGQGTRGYTF. For the CDR3, the DNA is TGTGCCAGCAGCCCGGGACAGGGAACTCGGGGCTACACCTTC.

This clone is a singleton in its sample. The chain links TRBV11-2 to TRBJ2-3, with 11 bases aligning to TRBD2. Looked up from germline, CDR1 is SGHAT and CDR2 is FQNNGV. The CDR3 is 17 amino acids. Germline trimming cut 2 bases from V and 3 bases from J; bases unmatched to any gene: 7. The DNA of the CDR3 is TGTGCCAGCAGCTTAATGAGTAGCGGGGGGGTAACAGATACGCAGTATTTT. It yields the protein CASSLMSSGGVTDTQYF.

This chain uses TRBV11-3 with TRBJ2-3; 7 positions agree with TRBD2. CDR3 length: 14 amino acids. CDR1 and CDR2 from the germline V gene are SGHNT and YENEEA. V was pared by 3 bases and J by 2 bases, with 2 bases of the junction left unmatched. Here the CDR3 DNA reads TGTGCCAGCAGCTTGGGGGGGGACACAGATACGCAGTATTTT. Its protein product is CASSLGGDTDTQYF.

The gene calls are TRBV10-3 and TRBJ2-3; perhaps TRBD2 as D (6 bases). Germline V lookup: CDR1 ENHRY, CDR2 SYGVKD. With 7 bases removed from V and 4 bases from J, the gap between germline ends came to 9 bases. The CDR3 is 12 amino acids. CDR3 protein: CAIKGGPDTQYF. The CDR3 DNA sequence: TGTGCCATCAAAGGAGGGCCAGATACGCAGTATTTT.

This clone appeared once. The chain carries TRBV6-1 and TRBJ1-1; D not certain. Germline CDR1 reads MNHNS; CDR2 reads SASEGT. The germline V and J ends were trimmed by 5 bases and 6 bases, with 13 bases remaining between them. The length of the CDR3 is 13 residues. In DNA, the CDR3 is TGTGCCAGCAGTTTCCTGACTCCCCCTGAAGCTTTCTTT. It is translated as CASSFLTPPEAFF.

This chain uses TRBV27 with TRBJ1-6; D is ambiguous. Germline values: CDR1 MNHEY, CDR2 SMNVEV (reference sequence). CDR3 size: 16 residues. The ends were cut back, 3 bases at V and 0 bases at J, with 9 bases in the middle. The CDR3 DNA reads TGTGCCAGCAGTTTGGTCCTCAGCTCCTATAATTCACCCCTCCACTTT. This sequence encodes CASSLVLSSYNSPLHF.

This rearrangement joins TRBV30 to TRBJ1-3; D is ambiguous. V dropped 6 bases and J dropped 3 bases, with 12 bases sitting between them. The CDR3 has 13 residues. Germline assignment: CDR1 GTSNPN and CDR2 SVGIG (reference sequence). CDR3 bases: TGTGCCTGCCGATCGACACTTGGAAACACCATATATTTT. Its translation: CACRSTLGNTIYF.

The chain combines TRBV19 with TRBJ1-1; D perhaps matches TRBD1 (6 bases). This CDR3 comprises 12 residues. V lost 5 bases and J lost 4, with 8 bases in between. The germline CDR1 and CDR2 sequences are LNHDA and SQIVND (reference sequence). CDR3 sequence reads: CASSVGGTEAFF. CDR3 nucleotide sequence: TGTGCCAGTAGTGTAGGGGGCACTGAAGCTTTCTTT. Filled out from reference TRBV19 and TRBJ1-1, the complete variable domain reads DGGITQSPKYLFRKEGQNVTLSCEQNLNHDAMYWYRQDPGQGLRLIYYSQIVNDFQKGDIAEGYSVSREKKESFPLTVTSAQKNPTAFYLCASSVGGTEAFFGQGTRLTVV.

The rearrangement joins TRBV5-1 to TRBJ1-2; D is possibly TRBD1 (5 bases). The ends were cut back, 4 bases at V and 6 bases at J, with 16 bases in the middle. This CDR3 has 14 residues. Germline CDR1 SGHRS, CDR2 YFSETQ. In nucleotides, the CDR3 is TGCGCCAGCAGCGGGGACGAGGGGACGGATGGCTACACCTTC. This translates into CASSGDEGTDGYTF.

CDR3 coding DNA: TGTGCCACCAGCAGAGCGGGGCTAGCGGGTAACAATGAGCAGTTCTTC. Translating gives CATSRAGLAGNNEQFF. The rearrangement joins TRBV15 to TRBJ2-1, with TRBD2 matching 8 bases. This CDR3 comprises 16 residues. The trim removed 1 base at V and 5 bases at J, leaving 7 bases unmatched. Germline V gene lookup returns CDR1 LNHNV and CDR2 YYDKDF (reference sequence).

The CDR3 spells CSPGPTFKSSYEQYF. DNA of the CDR3: TGCAGCCCTGGACCGACGTTCAAAAGTAGCTACGAGCAGTACTTC. V and J are TRBV29-1 and TRBJ2-7; no clear D gene. The CDR3 runs to 15 residues. V lost 8 bases and J lost 3, with 23 bases in between. CDR1 and CDR2 from the germline V gene are SQVTM and ANQGSEA.

The genes are TRBV11-3 and TRBJ2-7, with 13 bases matching TRBD2. The CDR3 has 16 residues. After removal of 2 bases from V and 5 bases from J, the junction contained 6 bases not matched to a gene. Germline V gene data show CDR1 as SGHNT and CDR2 as YENEEA. The CDR3: CASSLTSGGAFDEQYF. The CDR3 region has the DNA TGTGCCAGCAGCTTAACTAGCGGGGGGGCCTTCGACGAGCAGTACTTC.

V usage is TRBV9 and J usage is TRBJ2-2; TRBD1 is a possible D gene (5 bases). CDR3 length: 15 residues. V lost 0 bases and J lost 4, with 10 bases in between. Germline CDR1 reads SGDLS; CDR2 reads YYNGEE. Here the CDR3 DNA reads TGTGCCAGCAGCGTAGCCAGGGCAGCCACCGGGGAGCTGTTTTTT. Its translation is CASSVARAATGELFF.

CDR3 loop: CASSLRDRGPDSKLYEQYF. CDR3 DNA sequence: TGTGCCAGCTCCCTCCGGGACAGGGGCCCCGACTCAAAGCTCTACGAGCAGTACTTC. This chain links TRBV18 with TRBJ2-7; 10 nucleotides match TRBD1. Trimming at V came to 6 bases and at J to 3 bases, leaving 20 bases not matched to a gene. The germline V gene encodes CDR1 KGHSH and CDR2 LQKENI. The CDR3 extends over 19 amino acids. Filled out from reference TRBV18 and TRBJ2-7, the complete variable domain reads NAGVMQNPRHLVRRRGQEARLRCSPMKGHSHVYWYRQLPEEGLKFMVYLQKENIIDESGMPKERFSAEFPKEGPSILRIQQVVRGDSAAYFCASSLRDRGPDSKLYEQYFGPGTRLTVT.